These 27 T cell receptor beta chains originate from one sample sequenced in a study of blood T cells in healthy people across ages. A sample-barcoded 5' primer and a J-beta primer mix were used in a second PCR of roughly 7 to 11 cycles. From the 5' RACE reads, TCRdb called clonotypes with MiXCR, one entry per CDR3 protein. The sample has approximately 850,000 distinct CDR3 sequences; under 45% are singletons. The sequenced sample consisted of blood. Every receptor here comes from a man aged 60-69 years in good health.

The rearrangement joins TRBV5-6 to TRBJ1-2; D is unclear. The germline V and J ends were trimmed by 4 bases and 10 bases, with 14 bases remaining between them. Per the germline V gene, CDR1 is SGHDT and CDR2 is YYEEEE. The CDR3 has 12 amino acids. CDR3 sequence (DNA): TGTGCCAGCAGCACCGTCAGAGCACTCTACACCTTC. As protein: CASSTVRALYTF.

The gene calls are TRBV7-3 and TRBJ2-3; maybe TRBD1 (8 bases). V lost 4 bases and J 5 bases, leaving 16 bases between the germline ends. Per germline, CDR1 SGHTA and CDR2 FQGTGA. The CDR3 is 15 amino acids. In nucleotides, the CDR3 is TGTGCCAGCAGCTCCCGACAGGGGAGGGTAGATACGCAGTATTTT. It is translated as CASSSRQGRVDTQYF.

This chain links TRBV29-1 with TRBJ1-1; no definite D call. V dropped 7 bases and J dropped 7 bases, with 16 bases sitting between them. The CDR3 has 12 residues. Germline-derived CDR1 and CDR2 are SQVTM and ANQGSEA. The DNA for the CDR3 is TGCAGCGCCTTAAACGGACTTGTTGAAGCTTTCTTT. This gives the protein CSALNGLVEAFF.

This chain joins TRBV3-1 and TRBJ2-4; 8 bases align to TRBD1. The CDR3 is 13 amino acids. V lost 4 bases to trimming and J lost 13 bases; unmatched junction nucleotides: 9. Looked up from germline, CDR1 is LGHDT and CDR2 is YNNKEL (reference sequence). CDR3 loop: CASSRATGEKQYF. The CDR3 region has the DNA TGTGCCAGCAGCCGGGCGACAGGGGAAAAGCAGTACTTC.

As regards this clonotype: A junction end diverges from the germline sequence, so it may reflect a read error. The chain combines TRBV15 with TRBJ1-6; D call uncertain. Looked up from germline, CDR1 is LNHNV and CDR2 is YYDKDF (reference sequence). This CDR3 is built from 13 residues. The CDR3: CAASRGPNSPLHF. The DNA of the CDR3 is TGTGCCGCCAGCAGAGGTCCGAATTCACCCCTCCACTTT.

The rearrangement uses TRBV20-1 and TRBJ2-1; D remains unclear. The end of the DNA fits TRBJ2-7 better, so the J call may be wrong. The V gene's germline CDR1 is DFQATT and CDR2 SNEGSKA (reference sequence). The CDR3 is made up of 15 amino acids. The CDR3 nucleotides are TGCAGTGTGCCGGAGACTCGGACCTTTCGGCACGAGCAGTACTTC. Translated: CSVPETRTFRHEQYF.

This clonotype appeared once. This sequence joins TRBV20-1 and TRBJ2-1, with 7 bases that match TRBD1. CDR1 is DFQATT and CDR2 is SNEGSKA in the germline V gene (reference sequence). This CDR3 comprises 16 residues. Trimming cost V 0 bases and J 0 bases; bases outside gene matches: 5. The CDR3: CSAREMGQSSYNEQFF. CDR3 DNA: TGCAGTGCTAGAGAAATGGGACAGAGCTCCTACAATGAGCAGTTCTTC.

The V call is TRBV18, the J call TRBJ2-5; the match to TRBD2 covers 13 bases. The last part of the DNA fits TRBJ2-7 better; the J call may be wrong. CDR1 and CDR2 (germline): KGHSH, LQKENI. The CDR3 is 16 amino acids. CDR3: CASSQLAGGPDYEQYF. For the CDR3, the DNA is TGTGCCAGCTCACAACTAGCGGGGGGGCCTGATTACGAGCAGTACTTC.

This clonotype turned up a few times. The V gene is TRBV14, the J gene TRBJ2-1; no definite D call. Deletions cut 4 bases from V and 6 bases from J, with 10 bases between. The CDR3 has 13 amino acids. Germline V lookup: CDR1 SGHDN, CDR2 FVKESK. The CDR3 DNA sequence: TGTGCCAGCAGCCGGGTTGTTGGCAATGAGCAGTTCTTC. It specifies CASSRVVGNEQFF.

The rearrangement joins TRBV3-1 to TRBJ2-5, with a tentative D call TRBD2 (5 bases). Germline CDR1 LGHDT, CDR2 YNNKEL (reference sequence). The V end lost 4 bases, the J end lost 7 bases, and 13 bases lay between the germline ends. The CDR3 has 13 residues. CDR3 amino acids: CASSPAEGVTQYF. The CDR3 DNA is TGTGCCAGCAGCCCCGCTGAGGGAGTGACCCAGTACTTC.

The CDR3 region is CASSLGNPTGTLYEQYF. CDR3 nucleotides: TGTGCCAGCAGCTTGGGCAACCCGACAGGGACCCTCTACGAGCAGTACTTC. The chain uses TRBV5-4 and TRBJ2-7, with TRBD1 matching 7 bases. The germline V gene encodes CDR1 SGHNT and CDR2 YYREEE (reference sequence). V shed 0 bases, J shed 3 bases, and the junction held 12 bases outside the gene matches. The CDR3 has 17 residues.

This clonotype showed up just once. The chain employs TRBV28 and TRBJ1-2; tentatively, D is TRBD1 (5 bases). Deletions cut 7 bases from V and 3 bases from J, with 15 bases between. Germline values: CDR1 MDHEN, CDR2 SYDVKM. The CDR3 covers 14 residues. CDR3 amino acids: CASTRVGQDYGYTF. CDR3 coding DNA: TGTGCCAGCACGCGGGTGGGGCAAGACTATGGCTACACCTTC.

The rearrangement uses TRBV12-5 and TRBJ2-7, with 8 bases fitting TRBD2. The V gene's germline CDR1 is LGHNT and CDR2 FRNRAP. The V segment lost 7 bases and the J segment 5 bases; nucleotides outside the gene matches: 7. This CDR3 is 13 amino acids long. The CDR3 region has the DNA TGTGCTAGTGCCCAGAGCGGGGGCGACGAGCAGTACTTC. Protein product: CASAQSGGDEQYF.

The rearrangement uses TRBV2 and TRBJ2-6; D gene unclear. V was shortened by 7 bases and J by 0 bases, with 10 bases between the two germline ends. The germline CDR1 and CDR2 sequences are SNHLY and FYNNEI. CDR3 length: 15 amino acids. The CDR3: CASTLINSGANVLTF. The CDR3 coding sequence is TGTGCCAGCACCTTAATCAACTCTGGGGCCAACGTCCTGACTTTC.

This clonotype was recorded once. The V and J genes are TRBV10-3 and TRBJ2-1; D call uncertain. Germline V gene data show CDR1 as ENHRY and CDR2 as SYGVKD. This CDR3 contains 15 residues. The ends were cut back, 4 bases at V and 0 bases at J, with 10 bases in the middle. CDR3 coding DNA: TGTGCCATCAGTGGACCACAACTCTCCTACAATGAGCAGTTCTTC. Translated: CAISGPQLSYNEQFF.

Ten or more counts support this clonotype. V is TRBV2 and J is TRBJ1-2, with D possibly being TRBD1 (5 bases). This CDR3 has 14 residues. V lost 2 bases and J 2 bases, leaving 9 bases between the germline ends. Germline lookup yields CDR1 SNHLY and CDR2 FYNNEI. The CDR3 bases are TGTGCCAGCAGTGAACGGGGCCCCAACTATGGCTACACCTTC. Its protein product is CASSERGPNYGYTF.

The gene calls are TRBV20-1 and TRBJ2-1; D might be TRBD2 (6 bases). CDR3 length: 13 residues. The V end lost 3 bases, the J end lost 5 bases, and 11 bases lay between the germline ends. The germline V gene has CDR1 DFQATT and CDR2 SNEGSKA (reference sequence). This CDR3 reads CSARGGANNEQFF. CDR3 nucleotides: TGCAGTGCTAGGGGCGGGGCGAACAATGAGCAGTTCTTC.

This clonotype was picked up a small number of times. The chain links TRBV5-5 to TRBJ1-2; D not resolved. The CDR3 is 12 residues long. V lost 1 base, J lost 3 bases, and 4 bases lay in between. Looked up from germline, CDR1 is SGHKS and CDR2 is YYEKEE (reference sequence). DNA for the CDR3: TGTGCCAGCAGCTTGTTAGACTATGGCTACACCTTC. Residues: CASSLLDYGYTF.

V gene TRBV7-6 combines with J gene TRBJ1-4; 7 nucleotides match TRBD1. V shed 2 bases and J 1 base; nucleotides not matched to a gene: 4. The V gene's germline CDR1 is SGHVS and CDR2 FNYEAQ. The CDR3 runs to 16 residues. CDR3 nucleotides: TGTGCCAGCAGCTTAAAGGGGGCAGGAACTAATGAAAAACTGTTTTTT. This codes for CASSLKGAGTNEKLFF.

This clonotype was observed a handful of times. CDR3 region: CSARATLAGLANTQYF. The CDR3 DNA reads as TGCAGTGCTAGAGCTACGCTAGCGGGCCTTGCGAATACGCAGTATTTT. The chain recombines TRBV20-1 with TRBJ2-3, with 8 bases identical to TRBD2. In germline, CDR1 is DFQATT, CDR2 SNEGSKA (reference sequence). Unmatched junction bases numbered 13, after V lost 1 base and J lost 7 bases. There are 16 residues in the CDR3.

This clonotype was counted only a few times. The gene calls are TRBV24-1 and TRBJ2-3; the D is unclear. V shed 7 bases and J shed 4 bases, with 8 bases lying between them. The CDR3 is 12 amino acids. Looked up from germline, CDR1 is KGHDR and CDR2 is SFDVKD. The CDR3 DNA is TGTGCCACCAGCGAATATCCAGATACGCAGTATTTT. It is translated as CATSEYPDTQYF.

The chain joins TRBV5-5 to TRBJ2-3; tentatively, D is TRBD1 (6 bases). Trimming pared 6 bases from V and 6 bases from J, leaving 14 bases between. This CDR3 is 13 amino acids long. Germline-derived CDR1 and CDR2 are SGHKS and YYEKEE (reference sequence). CDR3 region: CASTSPQGDTQYF. CDR3 nucleotide sequence: TGTGCCAGCACTTCCCCGCAGGGGGATACGCAGTATTTT.

This chain connects TRBV7-9 to TRBJ2-5; maybe TRBD1 (6 bases). V lost 7 bases and J 1 base, leaving 10 bases between the germline ends. The CDR3 extends over 13 amino acids. Germline assignment: CDR1 SEHNR and CDR2 FQNEAQ (reference sequence). CDR3 in DNA: TGTGCCAGCACTAGCAGGGGCCAAGAGACCCAGTACTTC. This sequence encodes CASTSRGQETQYF. Full variable domain (rest looked up from reference TRBV7-9 and TRBJ2-5): DTGVSQNPRHKITKRGQNVTFRCDPISEHNRLYWYRQTLGQGPEFLTYFQNEAQLEKSRLLSDRFSAERPKGSFSTLEIQRTEQGDSAMYLCASTSRGQETQYFGPGTRLLVL.

The rearrangement joins TRBV29-1 to TRBJ2-7, with D perhaps given as TRBD1 or TRBD2 (6 bases each). V shed 7 bases and J shed 5 bases, with 12 bases lying between them. The CDR3 has 11 residues. The germline gives CDR1 SQVTM, CDR2 ANQGSEA. The CDR3 sequence is CSGRGYNEQYF. CDR3 coding DNA: TGCAGCGGGAGGGGGTATAACGAGCAGTACTTC.

The table lists this clonotype with a few counts. J is TRBJ2-7 and V is TRBV7-2; maybe TRBD1 (6 bases). V gave up 3 bases and J gave up 0 bases, with 12 bases separating them. Germline CDR1 SGHTA, CDR2 FQGNSA. The CDR3 has 15 amino acids. CDR3 region: CASSFKGQSSYEQYF. As DNA, the CDR3 is TGTGCCAGCAGCTTTAAAGGACAGAGCTCCTACGAGCAGTACTTC. Filled out from reference TRBV7-2 and TRBJ2-7, the complete variable domain reads GAGVSQSPSNKVTEKGKDVELRCDPISGHTALYWYRQSLGQGLEFLIYFQGNSAPDKSGLPSDRFSAERTGGSVSTLTIQRTQQEDSAVYLCASSFKGQSSYEQYFGPGTRLTVT.

This CDR3 reads CSASPGQGNQETQYF. CDR3 bases: TGCAGTGCTTCACCGGGACAGGGAAACCAAGAGACCCAGTACTTC. V usage is TRBV20-1 and J usage is TRBJ2-5, with 9 bases identical to TRBD1. The CDR3 length is 15 residues. V gave up 5 bases and J gave up 0 bases; unmatched junction bases: 7. The germline CDR1 and CDR2 sequences are DFQATT and SNEGSKA (reference sequence).

This clonotype occurred a few times. This chain joins TRBV12-3 or TRBV12-4 and TRBJ2-5; TRBD1 matches at 10 bases. V shed 2 bases and J 0 bases; nucleotides not matched to a gene: 3. This CDR3 region has 16 residues. Here the CDR3 reads CASSLRGQGYQETQYF. CDR3 in DNA: TGTGCCAGCAGTTTAAGGGGACAGGGGTACCAAGAGACCCAGTACTTC.